This TCR beta chain comes out of a study of blood T cell repertoires in COVID-19. As for the study in general: Sites across the United States, Italy and Spain contributed samples from acute and convalescent COVID-19. T cells, B-cell-depleted T cells, or PBMCs provided the cDNA or gDNA that served as material.

Original processing notes: Counts of nucleated cells, estimated from reference gene primer amplification, were obtained. Generated by immunoSEQ multiplex PCR, the TCRdb table keeps only in-frame clones and is missing some. D and trimming come from the DNA, and the V and J calls and clone size come from that table. This table has about 140,000 clones, under 90% appearing once. Trimming took 3 bases from V and 0 from J, leaving 11 bases between them. The CDR3 spans 15 residues. Germline V gives CDR1 KGHSH, CDR2 LQKENI. The TCR sequence derives from a man aged 65 to 85 who had recovered from COVID-19. The rearrangement links TRBV18 to TRBJ1-2; no reliable D call. The specimen sequenced was peripheral blood. The CDR3 DNA sequence: TGTGCCAGCTCACCTCCGTTGAGTACTAACTATGGCTACACCTTC. This codes for CASSPPLSTNYGYTF. Filled out from reference TRBV18 and TRBJ1-2, the complete variable domain reads NAGVMQNPRHLVRRRGQEARLRCSPMKGHSHVYWYRQLPEEGLKFMVYLQKENIIDESGMPKERFSAEFPKEGPSILRIQQVVRGDSAAYFCASSPPLSTNYGYTFGSGTRLTVV.